This T cell receptor beta chain was identified in a study of Ad26.COV2.S vaccination and SARS-CoV-2 variants. Clones were sequenced by immunoSEQ multiplex PCR, and TCRdb holds only the in-frame ones, with some missing. This table holds about 480,000 clones, roughly 89% found once. Treatment reported: about 20 received Ad26.COV2.S at low or high dose, single or two shots; a few received placebo; per-sample allocation not given. Sampling occurred on day 63 after the first vaccine or placebo injection. V lost 5 bases to trimming and J lost 6 bases, with 19 bases between them. Germline values: CDR1 LNHDA, CDR2 SQIVND (reference sequence). The CDR3 is 15 amino acids.

This receptor was obtained from a person between 18 and 65 years old who received the Ad26.COV2.S COVID-19 vaccine or a placebo. Sequences were derived from peripheral blood, sampled in a trial of Ad26.COV2.S vaccine versus placebo. This chain links TRBV19 with TRBJ1-1; a possible D gene is TRBD1 (6 bases). The CDR3 DNA reads as TGTGCCAGTAGTCCCAGACAAAACAGGGTTGCTGAAGCTTTCTTT. Protein product: CASSPRQNRVAEAFF.